This TCR beta chain was identified during a study of blood T cell repertoires in COVID-19. Study overall: Spain, Italy and the United States supplied samples that represented acute and convalescent COVID-19. Sample material is recorded as cDNA or gDNA derived from T cells, B-cell-depleted T cells, or PBMCs.

CDR1 SQVTM and CDR2 ANQGSEA come from the germline V gene. The CDR3 runs 14 residues. V was pared by 2 bases and J by 4 bases, with 14 bases between. Assignment of participants to cohorts was predicated upon participant-reported clinical history. The assay was immunoSEQ multiplex PCR, and TCRdb's table has in-frame clones only and misses some. The sample includes fewer than 300,000 clones, 85% of them seen just once. The chain links TRBV29-1 to TRBJ1-1; no firm D call. This receptor was obtained from a woman aged 45-65 years who had recovered from COVID-19. Sequencing was carried out using PBMCs or T cells enriched from blood (not recorded which). The CDR3 here is CSVETRGYGTEAFF. CDR3 nucleotide sequence: TGCAGCGTTGAAACGCGAGGGTATGGCACTGAAGCTTTCTTT.